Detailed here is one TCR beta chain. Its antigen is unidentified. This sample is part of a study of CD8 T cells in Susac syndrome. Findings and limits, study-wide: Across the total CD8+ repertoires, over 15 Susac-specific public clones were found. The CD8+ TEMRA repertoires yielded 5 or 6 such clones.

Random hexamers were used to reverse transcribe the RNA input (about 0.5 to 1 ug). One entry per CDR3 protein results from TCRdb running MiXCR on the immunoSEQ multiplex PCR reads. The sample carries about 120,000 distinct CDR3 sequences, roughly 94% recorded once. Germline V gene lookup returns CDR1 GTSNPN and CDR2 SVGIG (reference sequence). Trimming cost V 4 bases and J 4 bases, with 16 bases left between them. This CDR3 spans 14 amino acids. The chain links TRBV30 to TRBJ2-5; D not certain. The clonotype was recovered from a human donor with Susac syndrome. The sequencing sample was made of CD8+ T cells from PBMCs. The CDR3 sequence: CAWNPAEFLETQYF. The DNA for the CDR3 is TGTGCCTGGAACCCTGCTGAGTTTCTAGAGACCCAGTACTTC.